The 24 T cell receptor beta chains below all came from one sample that was sequenced in a study of T cells in Graves' hyperthyroidism and ophthalmopathy. TCR beta CDR3 sequences were amplified from RNA transcripts. Using the HTBI primer set, a first-round RT-PCR was run on the TCR CDR3. TCRdb re-analysed the multiplex PCR reads in MiXCR, keeping a single row per CDR3 protein. The data contain around 200,000 distinct CDR3 sequences, about a sixth of them singletons. The sequencing sample was made of blood. The receptors derive from a man between 40 and 49 years old with Graves' hyperthyroidism.

This clonotype was seen only a few times. A much larger clone sits a single nucleotide away, making a read error possible. The chain employs TRBV28 and TRBJ2-7; D uncertain. From germline, CDR1 is MDHEN and CDR2 SYDVKM. V lost 6 bases and J 7 bases, leaving 13 bases between the germline ends. The CDR3 loop spans 12 amino acids. The CDR3 reads CASRPQPREQYF. The DNA for the CDR3 is TGTGCCAGCAGGCCACAACCACGGGAGCAGTACTTC.

Notes on this clonotype: Possible read error: a much larger clone is one base away. This chain connects TRBV7-9 to TRBJ1-5; D perhaps matches TRBD1 (6 bases). The CDR3 is 15 residues long. The germline V gene encodes CDR1 SEHNR and CDR2 FQNEAQ (reference sequence). This chain's CDR3 is CPSSPRGGGNQPQHF. The DNA for the CDR3 is TGTCCCAGCAGCCCCCGAGGGGGGGGCAATCAGCCCCAGCATTTT.

This clonotype has at least ten counts. The chain carries TRBV3-1 and TRBJ1-6; possible D gene TRBD1, 6 bases. The germline V gene has CDR1 LGHDT and CDR2 YNNKEL (reference sequence). Deletions cut 5 bases from V and 6 bases from J, with 11 bases between. CDR3 length: 14 amino acids. The DNA for the CDR3 is TGTGCCAGCAGCGCCTCCAGGGGTAATTCACCCCTCCACTTT. This gives the protein CASSASRGNSPLHF. Complete variable domain (other parts from reference TRBV3-1 and TRBJ1-6): DTAVSQTPKYLVTQMGNDKSIKCEQNLGHDTMYWYKQDSKKFLKIMFSYNNKELIINETVPNRFSPKSPDKAHLNLHINSLELGDSAVYFCASSASRGNSPLHFGNGTRLTVT.

On this clonotype itself: The CDR3 carries no conserved terminal phenylalanine or tryptophan, so it likely arises from a read error. The rearrangement joins TRBV5-5 to TRBJ1-6; 10 nucleotides match TRBD1. Trimming cost V 4 bases and J 7 bases; bases outside gene matches: 14. The CDR3 consists of 18 residues. Germline V gene lookup returns CDR1 SGHKS and CDR2 YYEKEE (reference sequence). The CDR3: CASSAGQGKASRNSPLHL. The CDR3 region has the DNA TGTGCCAGCAGCGCGGGACAGGGGAAAGCTTCGCGGAATTCACCCCTCCACCTT.

A few counts support this clonotype. V usage is TRBV5-6 and J usage is TRBJ1-2; unclear D gene. The CDR3 consists of 16 residues. Trimming removed 0 bases at V and 5 bases at J, with 17 bases between. CDR1 and CDR2 from the germline V gene are SGHDT and YYEEEE. The CDR3 is CASSLGPKSAIYGYTF. In nucleotides, the CDR3 is TGTGCCAGCAGCTTGGGTCCTAAGTCGGCTATTTATGGCTACACCTTC.

A few counts support this clonotype. This chain uses TRBV4-3 with TRBJ2-1; tentative D call: TRBD2 (5 bases). Germline V gene lookup returns CDR1 LGHNA and CDR2 YSLEER. The V end lost 0 bases, the J end lost 10 bases, and 16 bases lay between the germline ends. This CDR3 is 15 amino acids long. CDR3 coding DNA: TGCGCCAGCAGCCAAGATTTGGCGGGCGATCTGGAGCAGTTCTTC. Translation gives CASSQDLAGDLEQFF.

In this sample, this clonotype turned up many times. The V call is TRBV27, the J call TRBJ1-5; D gene ambiguous. Germline CDR1 MNHEY, CDR2 SMNVEV (reference sequence). The CDR3 spans 13 residues. V lost 4 bases, J lost 6 bases, and 10 bases lay in between. CDR3 loop: CASSYSPVQPQHF. DNA of the CDR3: TGTGCCAGCAGTTATTCGCCCGTTCAGCCCCAGCATTTT.

The rearrangement joins TRBV4-2 to TRBJ1-2; D is unresolved. V was shortened by 0 bases and J by 3 bases, with 5 bases between the two germline ends. In germline, CDR1 is LGHNA, CDR2 YNFKEQ. This CDR3 contains 13 residues. The CDR3 here is CASSQDLDYGYTF. The DNA for the CDR3 is TGTGCCAGCAGCCAAGATCTAGACTATGGCTACACCTTC.

There are many counts of this clonotype. The gene calls are TRBV2 and TRBJ1-1; D call uncertain. Between the trimmed V and J ends, which lost 2 bases and 1 base, there was a span of 8 bases. Per the germline V gene, CDR1 is SNHLY and CDR2 is FYNNEI. The CDR3 consists of 14 residues. The CDR3 is CASSERQTNTEAFF. DNA of the CDR3: TGTGCCAGCAGTGAAAGGCAGACGAACACTGAAGCTTTCTTT. The variable domain in full, with the rest retrieved from reference TRBV2 and TRBJ1-1, is EPEVTQTPSHQVTQMGQEVILRCVPISNHLYFYWYRQILGQKVEFLVSFYNNEISEKSEIFDDQFSVERPDGSNFTLKIRSTKLEDSAMYFCASSERQTNTEAFFGQGTRLTVV.

This clonotype was seen many times. The chain joins TRBV7-9 to TRBJ2-5; 12 bases fit TRBD2. V trimming: 1 base; J trimming: 2 bases; junction bases outside the gene matches: 2. The germline gives CDR1 SEHNR, CDR2 FQNEAQ (reference sequence). CDR3 length: 16 residues. CDR3 DNA sequence: TGTGCCAGCAGCTTAGTTGGACTAGCGGGGCAAGAGACCCAGTACTTC. This encodes CASSLVGLAGQETQYF.

This clonotype was found once. The rearrangement joins TRBV9 to TRBJ1-6; TRBD1 matches 7 bases. Trimming at V came to 0 bases and at J to 3 bases, leaving 3 bases not matched to a gene. Germline CDR1 SGDLS, CDR2 YYNGEE. The CDR3 is 16 residues long. The CDR3 sequence is CASSVGSGGYNSPLHF. The CDR3, as DNA: TGTGCCAGCAGCGTAGGTTCAGGGGGCTATAATTCACCCCTCCACTTT.

This clonotype has at least ten counts. The V call is TRBV15, the J call TRBJ2-7; TRBD1 is a possible D gene (5 bases). CDR3 size: 15 residues. Trimming shortened V by 0 bases and J by 3 bases, and 12 bases separated the two germline ends. Germline V gene data show CDR1 as LNHNV and CDR2 as YYDKDF (reference sequence). Here the CDR3 DNA reads TGTGCCACCAGCAGAGATACAGGACGCCTCTACGAGCAGTACTTC. It translates to CATSRDTGRLYEQYF.

This clonotype was detected many times. This chain connects TRBV3-1 to TRBJ1-1; D unresolved. V lost 4 bases, J lost 1 base, and 16 bases lay in between. This CDR3 comprises 16 residues. CDR1 is LGHDT, CDR2 YNNKEL, per germline (reference sequence). The CDR3, as DNA: TGTGCCAGCAGCCTTAGGGAAGGTCGATGGAACACTGAAGCTTTCTTT. Translating it yields CASSLREGRWNTEAFF. Drawing the rest from reference TRBV3-1 and TRBJ1-1, the complete variable domain is DTAVSQTPKYLVTQMGNDKSIKCEQNLGHDTMYWYKQDSKKFLKIMFSYNNKELIINETVPNRFSPKSPDKAHLNLHINSLELGDSAVYFCASSLREGRWNTEAFFGQGTRLTVV.

This clonotype was detected ten times or more. The V gene is TRBV7-9, the J gene TRBJ2-7; TRBD1 matches at 9 bases. J gave up 4 bases and V 3 bases, and 4 bases lay outside the gene matches. The CDR3 spans 14 residues. Germline loops: CDR1 SEHNR, CDR2 FQNEAQ (reference sequence). CDR3 nucleotide sequence: TGTGCCAGCAGCTTTAGACAGGGGGTTTACGAGCAGTACTTC. It encodes CASSFRQGVYEQYF.

This clonotype was detected only a few times. The chain has TRBV7-8 and TRBJ1-1, with a tentative D call TRBD1 (6 bases). The ends were cut back, 3 bases at V and 0 bases at J, with 11 bases in the middle. The CDR3 totals 15 residues. Germline V gene data show CDR1 as SGHVS and CDR2 as FQNEAQ. This CDR3 reads CASSFSGTLNTEAFF. The CDR3 region has the DNA TGTGCCAGCAGCTTCTCCGGGACATTGAACACTGAAGCTTTCTTT.

This clonotype was detected ten times or more. This chain joins TRBV14 and TRBJ2-3, with a weak D call TRBD2 (5 bases). Germline CDR1 is SGHDN and CDR2 is FVKESK. Trimming took off 1 base at V and 3 bases at J, with 14 bases between the two ends. The CDR3 consists of 16 residues. CDR3 DNA: TGTGCCAGCAGCCAAGGGAATTCGGGGAAAACAGATACGCAGTATTTT. This encodes CASSQGNSGKTDTQYF.

The chain is built from TRBV19 and TRBJ2-1; D ambiguous. Germline CDR1 and CDR2: LNHDA and SQIVND (reference sequence). V was clipped by 1 base and J by 8 bases, with 9 bases between them. CDR3 length: 13 amino acids. The CDR3 DNA reads TGTGCCAGTAGTATAGGGAACCAGGATGAGCAGTTCTTC. Protein: CASSIGNQDEQFF. Supplemented by reference TRBV19 and TRBJ2-1, the full variable domain reads DGGITQSPKYLFRKEGQNVTLSCEQNLNHDAMYWYRQDPGQGLRLIYYSQIVNDFQKGDIAEGYSVSREKKESFPLTVTSAQKNPTAFYLCASSIGNQDEQFFGPGTRLTVL.

There are a few counts of this clonotype. The chain joins TRBV7-2 to TRBJ1-4, with D possibly being TRBD1 (5 bases). Germline V CDR1 and CDR2: SGHTA, FQGNSA. This CDR3 comprises 13 residues. V shed 6 bases and J shed 15 bases, with 20 bases lying between them. This CDR3 is CASSRYGGKPMFF. CDR3 bases: TGTGCCAGCAGTCGCTATGGGGGGAAGCCCATGTTTTTT.

This sequence joins TRBV3-1 and TRBJ2-5; possible D gene TRBD2, 5 bases. From germline, CDR1 is LGHDT and CDR2 YNNKEL (reference sequence). CDR3 length equals 13 residues. Trimming stripped 6 bases from V and 3 bases from J, with 11 bases between. The CDR3 loop is CASSHGNEETQYF. CDR3 in DNA: TGTGCCAGCAGTCACGGGAACGAAGAGACCCAGTACTTC.

This clonotype has at least ten counts. The V and J genes are TRBV7-2 and TRBJ2-7; D call uncertain. Germline CDR1 is SGHTA and CDR2 is FQGNSA. The CDR3 covers 12 residues. The ends were cut back, 4 bases at V and 7 bases at J, with 11 bases in the middle. As DNA, the CDR3 is TGTGCCAGCAGCTCCCCTTTGGGGGAGCAGTACTTC. Translating it yields CASSSPLGEQYF.

CDR3 residues: CATSRDWQDTYEQYF. The CDR3 DNA reads as TGTGCCACCAGCAGAGATTGGCAGGATACCTACGAGCAGTACTTC. The chain is built from TRBV15 and TRBJ2-7; D is unclear. The V end lost 0 bases, the J end lost 2 bases, and 11 bases lay between the germline ends. Germline V gives CDR1 LNHNV, CDR2 YYDKDF (reference sequence). This CDR3 has 15 amino acids.

This clonotype was seen ten or more times. The chain employs TRBV3-1 and TRBJ2-3; 7 bases line up with TRBD1. V lost 0 bases and J lost 3; bases outside the gene matches: 6. The length of the CDR3 is 16 residues. Germline lookup yields CDR1 LGHDT and CDR2 YNNKEL (reference sequence). As DNA, the CDR3 is TGTGCCAGCAGCCAAGAGGGGACAGTACTTACAGATACGCAGTATTTT. Amino acids: CASSQEGTVLTDTQYF.

CDR3 sequence: CASSAGGQPQETQYF. CDR3 coding DNA: TGCGCCAGCAGCGCCGGGGGACAACCACAAGAGACCCAGTACTTC. The chain recombines TRBV10-1 with TRBJ2-5; D might be TRBD1 or TRBD2, each matching 6 bases. Germline CDR1 and CDR2: WNHNN and SYGVQD (reference sequence). Trimming took off 6 bases at V and 2 bases at J, with 16 bases between the two ends. The CDR3 contains 15 residues.

J is TRBJ2-5 and V is TRBV11-2; TRBD2 agrees at 7 bases. Germline V gives CDR1 SGHAT, CDR2 FQNNGV. The CDR3 loop spans 13 amino acids. Germline trimming cut 0 bases from V and 5 bases from J; bases unmatched to any gene: 0. CDR3 sequence reads: CASSLDSGETQYF. The CDR3 region has the DNA TGTGCCAGCAGCTTAGATAGCGGGGAGACCCAGTACTTC.